The 30 T cell receptor beta chains below all came from one sample that was sequenced in a study of blood T cell repertoires in COVID-19. Measured with immunoSEQ multiplex PCR; TCRdb has only the in-frame clones, and not every one. The sample carries 200,000 to 300,000 clones, roughly 80% recorded once. The sequenced sample was peripheral blood. These receptors originate from a woman aged 18-35 years with acute or convalescent COVID-19.

This chain connects TRBV6-6 to TRBJ1-5; D may be TRBD1 (6 bases). The CDR3 extends over 13 amino acids. The germline V gene encodes CDR1 MNHNY and CDR2 SVGAGI (reference sequence). The germline V and J ends were trimmed by 4 bases and 7 bases, with 11 bases remaining between them. Written as DNA, the CDR3 is TGTGCCAGCAGTTTAACAGGGTACCAGCCCCAGCATTTT. It specifies CASSLTGYQPQHF.

The chain has TRBV5-6 and TRBJ1-2; tentatively, D is TRBD1 (5 bases). Deletions cut 4 bases from V and 2 bases from J, with 12 bases between. Germline CDR1 SGHDT, CDR2 YYEEEE. There are 14 residues in the CDR3. CDR3 loop: CASSGGTANYGYTF. The CDR3 bases are TGTGCCAGCAGCGGGGGGACTGCGAACTATGGCTACACCTTC.

The chain has TRBV6-5 and TRBJ2-5; TRBD2 agrees at 9 bases. Germline V gene sequence: CDR1 MNHEY, CDR2 SVGAGI. The V and J ends lost 5 bases and 1 base, in that order; junction bases with no gene match: 5. The CDR3 consists of 15 residues. The CDR3 loop reads CASSQGLAAQETQYF. DNA for the CDR3: TGTGCCAGCAGTCAGGGACTAGCAGCCCAAGAGACCCAGTACTTC.

V usage is TRBV4-3 and J usage is TRBJ1-3, with 7 positions matching TRBD1. Trimming removed 3 bases from V and 5 bases from J; junction bases left unmatched: 4. The CDR3 runs to 14 residues. Germline CDR1 and CDR2: LGHNA and YSLEER. Here the CDR3 DNA reads TGCGCCAGCAGCCAGGAGACAGGGCGAAACACCATATATTTT. This sequence encodes CASSQETGRNTIYF.

The J gene is TRBJ1-6, the V gene TRBV5-1; 11 bases match TRBD1. With 4 bases clipped from V and 5 bases from J, the junction kept 5 bases outside the gene matches. CDR3 size: 16 residues. CDR1 is SGHRS, CDR2 YFSETQ, per germline. CDR3 amino acids: CASSHGTGGDNSPLHF. The CDR3 DNA is TGCGCCAGCAGCCACGGGACAGGGGGTGATAATTCACCCCTCCACTTT. The full variable domain, in which reference TRBV5-1 and TRBJ1-6 provide the parts outside the CDR3, is KAGVTQTPRYLIKTRGQQVTLSCSPISGHRSVSWYQQTPGQGLQFLFEYFSETQRNKGNFPGRFSGRQFSNSRSEMNVSTLELGDSALYLCASSHGTGGDNSPLHFGNGTRLTVT.

DNA for the CDR3: TGTGCCAGCAGTGGAGGCGTAGAGCCCTATGGCTACACCTTC. This gives the protein CASSGGVEPYGYTF. The gene calls are TRBV2 and TRBJ1-2; D is uncertain. Germline CDR1 SNHLY, CDR2 FYNNEI. V lost 4 bases to trimming and J lost 4 bases, with 13 bases between them. This CDR3 is 14 amino acids long.

J is TRBJ2-7 and V is TRBV28, with D perhaps matching TRBD2 (6 bases). Germline assignment: CDR1 MDHEN and CDR2 SYDVKM. The CDR3 consists of 15 residues. Between the trimmed V and J ends, which lost 1 base and 5 bases, there was a span of 15 bases. The CDR3 protein is CASSLFFRGTHEQYF. CDR3 DNA sequence: TGTGCCAGCAGTTTATTTTTTCGGGGGACCCACGAGCAGTACTTC.

V usage is TRBV6-5 and J usage is TRBJ1-2, with D maybe TRBD1 (6 bases). This CDR3 is 14 amino acids long. The V and J ends lost 6 bases and 7 bases respectively, with 18 bases between them. Germline V CDR1 and CDR2: MNHEY, SVGAGI. The CDR3 sequence is CASRDGTYGGGYTF. The CDR3 nucleotides read TGTGCCAGCAGGGACGGGACATATGGCGGTGGCTACACCTTC.

The V gene is TRBV6-5, the J gene TRBJ2-3, with 9 nucleotides matching TRBD1. CDR3 length: 14 amino acids. Germline-derived CDR1 and CDR2 are MNHEY and SVGAGI. V lost 6 bases to trimming and J lost 3 bases; unmatched junction nucleotides: 4. CDR3 region: CASRTGQGTDTQYF. The CDR3 bases are TGTGCCAGCAGGACTGGACAGGGGACAGATACGCAGTATTTT.

The chain uses TRBV6-5 and TRBJ2-1; 13 bases are shared with TRBD2. The CDR3 is 16 residues long. The ends lost 4 bases at V and 9 bases at J; junction bases unmatched: 9. Germline-derived CDR1 and CDR2 are MNHEY and SVGAGI. CDR3 in amino acids: CASSWVSGLAGSEQFF. In DNA, the CDR3 is TGTGCCAGCAGTTGGGTCTCGGGACTAGCGGGATCTGAGCAGTTCTTC.

The gene calls are TRBV5-1 and TRBJ2-7, with a tentative D call TRBD1 (6 bases). V dropped 1 base and J dropped 2 bases, with 10 bases sitting between them. Germline V gene lookup returns CDR1 SGHRS and CDR2 YFSETQ. This CDR3 comprises 14 residues. In DNA form, the CDR3 reads TGCGCCAGCAGCTTGTGGGACAAGCCCTACGAGCAGTACTTC. Its protein is CASSLWDKPYEQYF.

The CDR3 sequence: CASSFGQGAGNTIYF. The CDR3 nucleotides are TGTGCCAGCAGCTTTGGACAGGGGGCGGGAAACACCATATATTTT. The chain uses TRBV7-6 and TRBJ1-3; TRBD1 matches 11 bases. V was pared by 3 bases and J by 4 bases, with 2 bases of the junction left unmatched. Germline V CDR1 and CDR2: SGHVS, FNYEAQ. This CDR3 is 15 amino acids long.

V gene TRBV9 combines with J gene TRBJ2-2; a possible D gene is TRBD1 (7 bases). The germline V gene encodes CDR1 SGDLS and CDR2 YYNGEE. Trimming removed 3 bases from V and 1 base from J, with 16 bases in between. The length of the CDR3 is 17 residues. CDR3 sequence: CASSGNPGGWNTGELFF. The CDR3 DNA follows: TGTGCCAGCAGCGGCAACCCAGGGGGGTGGAACACCGGGGAGCTGTTTTTT.

V gene TRBV5-4 combines with J gene TRBJ1-2; TRBD1 agrees at 8 bases. Germline values: CDR1 SGHNT, CDR2 YYREEE (reference sequence). This CDR3 comprises 15 residues. V dropped 4 bases and J dropped 3; count of bases not matched to a gene: 8. The CDR3 protein is CASSPWTGRDYGYTF. Written as DNA, the CDR3 is TGTGCCAGCAGCCCTTGGACAGGGAGGGACTATGGCTACACCTTC.

The V and J genes are TRBV19 and TRBJ1-1; D not certain. The CDR3 is 13 residues long. Between the trimmed V and J ends, which lost 2 bases and 1 base, there was a span of 5 bases. Per germline, CDR1 LNHDA and CDR2 SQIVND (reference sequence). Here the CDR3 reads CASSIFRNTEAFF. CDR3 nucleotide sequence: TGTGCCAGTAGTATATTTAGGAACACTGAAGCTTTCTTT. The whole variable domain, filled in from reference TRBV19 and TRBJ1-1, reads DGGITQSPKYLFRKEGQNVTLSCEQNLNHDAMYWYRQDPGQGLRLIYYSQIVNDFQKGDIAEGYSVSREKKESFPLTVTSAQKNPTAFYLCASSIFRNTEAFFGQGTRLTVV.

This clone was seen a few times. The chain links TRBV4-3 to TRBJ2-2; 8 nucleotides match TRBD2. From germline, CDR1 is LGHNA and CDR2 YSLEER. This CDR3 comprises 14 residues. Trimming took 3 bases from V and 8 from J; bases not matched to a gene: 5. The CDR3 sequence is CASSQGLVLGELFF. The CDR3 DNA follows: TGCGCCAGCAGCCAGGGACTAGTATTAGGGGAGCTGTTTTTT.

The chain uses TRBV25-1 and TRBJ2-2, with TRBD2 as a possible D gene (6 bases). Germline loops: CDR1 MGHDK, CDR2 SYGVNS. The CDR3 contains 18 residues. Trimming pared 4 bases from V and 2 bases from J, leaving 20 bases between. The CDR3 is CASSVRLTGTPNTGELFF. For the CDR3, the DNA is TGTGCCAGCAGTGTACGACTTACCGGGACTCCAAACACCGGGGAGCTGTTTTTT.

Comment on this clone: Within the sample, other DNA sequences also encode this same CDR3. CDR3 sequence: CASSSGQGNEKLFF. Written as DNA, the CDR3 is TGCGCCAGCAGCTCGGGACAGGGTAATGAAAAACTGTTTTTT. The J gene is TRBJ1-4, the V gene TRBV5-1; 9 bases match TRBD1. CDR1 SGHRS and CDR2 YFSETQ come from the germline V gene. There are 14 residues in the CDR3. Trimming took 3 bases from V and 4 from J; bases not matched to a gene: 1.

Points on this clone: An end of the junction differs from the germline gene, which may be a read error. The chain recombines TRBV28 with TRBJ1-2, with D unresolved. This CDR3 is 14 amino acids long. CDR1 and CDR2 from the germline V gene are MDHEN and SYDVKM. The CDR3 DNA follows: TGTGCCAGCAGGTGGGCGAGGACTAACTATGGCCACACCTTC. It codes for CASRWARTNYGHTF.

The chain couples TRBV24-1 to TRBJ1-1; D is unclear. CDR3 length: 15 amino acids. Germline-derived CDR1 and CDR2 are KGHDR and SFDVKD. V shed 1 base and J shed 2 bases, with 10 bases lying between them. This chain's CDR3 is CATSDFSGLNTEAFF. Written as DNA, the CDR3 is TGTGCCACCAGTGATTTTTCCGGACTTAACACTGAAGCTTTCTTT.

In this sample, this clone turned up once. The chain combines TRBV11-2 with TRBJ1-2, with a possible D match to TRBD1 (6 bases). The germline V and J ends were trimmed by 8 bases and 0 bases, with 22 bases remaining between them. The CDR3 contains 17 residues. Germline V CDR1 and CDR2: SGHAT, FQNNGV. Written as DNA, the CDR3 is TGTGCCAGCCGCCCAGGCCGAGGGCAGGGGACTAACTATGGCTACACCTTC. Its translation is CASRPGRGQGTNYGYTF.

This CDR3 reads CASSLGAAGDEQYF. CDR3 sequence (DNA): TGTGCCAGCAGCTTGGGGGCCGCAGGGGACGAGCAGTACTTC. V is TRBV5-4 and J is TRBJ2-7; possible D gene TRBD1, 6 bases. This CDR3 is 14 amino acids long. Germline values: CDR1 SGHNT, CDR2 YYREEE (reference sequence). Trimming stripped 0 bases from V and 5 bases from J, with 12 bases between.

The chain uses TRBV25-1 and TRBJ1-6; TRBD1 matches 8 bases. CDR1 MGHDK and CDR2 SYGVNS come from the germline V gene. J gave up 8 bases and V 5 bases, and 14 bases lay outside the gene matches. This CDR3 contains 17 residues. The chain's CDR3 is CASSLLGQGSGYSPLHF. The CDR3 coding sequence is TGTGCCAGCAGTTTACTCGGACAGGGCTCGGGGTATTCACCCCTCCACTTT. The variable domain in full, with the rest retrieved from reference TRBV25-1 and TRBJ1-6, is EADIYQTPRYLVIGTGKKITLECSQTMGHDKMYWYQQDPGMELHLIHYSYGVNSTEKGDLSSESTVSRIRTEHFPLTLESARPSHTSQYLCASSLLGQGSGYSPLHFGNGTRLTVT.

The chain links TRBV27 to TRBJ2-3; 9 nucleotides line up with TRBD2. V lost 4 bases, J lost 4 bases, and 12 bases stayed unmatched. The length of the CDR3 is 17 residues. Germline V gene data show CDR1 as MNHEY and CDR2 as SMNVEV (reference sequence). This CDR3 reads CASSSPLTSGSSDTQYF. CDR3 nucleotide sequence: TGTGCCAGCAGTTCCCCTCTGACTAGCGGAAGTTCAGATACGCAGTATTTT.

The V gene is TRBV28, the J gene TRBJ2-1, with no clear D. The V end was cut by 3 bases, the J end by 10 bases, with 16 bases between. The CDR3 has 14 residues. Per germline, CDR1 MDHEN and CDR2 SYDVKM. CDR3 coding DNA: TGTGCCAGCAGTTTCCGTCTGGAGATCGGCGAGCAGTTCTTC. This encodes CASSFRLEIGEQFF. The full variable domain, with the rest looked up from reference TRBV28 and TRBJ2-1, is DVKVTQSSRYLVKRTGEKVFLECVQDMDHENMFWYRQDPGLGLRLIYFSYDVKMKEKGDIPEGYSVSREKKERFSLILESASTNQTSMYLCASSFRLEIGEQFFGPGTRLTVL.

J is TRBJ1-5 and V is TRBV9, with 9 bases matching TRBD1. Germline loops: CDR1 SGDLS, CDR2 YYNGEE. The CDR3 loop spans 15 amino acids. V lost 1 base to trimming and J lost 2 bases; unmatched junction nucleotides: 1. CDR3 loop: CASSVTGGGNQPQHF. CDR3 nucleotides: TGTGCCAGCAGCGTAACAGGGGGCGGCAATCAGCCCCAGCATTTT.

The sample holds one count of this clone. The chain employs TRBV11-2 and TRBJ2-1, with a possible D match to TRBD1 (5 bases). V was clipped by 8 bases and J by 0 bases, with 8 bases between them. This CDR3 region has 13 residues. Germline CDR1 SGHAT, CDR2 FQNNGV. For the CDR3, the DNA is TGTGCCAGCGGGGCTAGCTCCTACAATGAGCAGTTCTTC. This codes for CASGASSYNEQFF.

The V and J genes are TRBV5-1 and TRBJ2-3, with 9 nucleotides matching TRBD2. V was clipped by 3 bases and J by 0 bases; unmatched bases: 5. The CDR3 is 16 amino acids. Per the germline V gene, CDR1 is SGHRS and CDR2 is YFSETQ. CDR3 loop: CASSSRLAVSTDTQYF. The CDR3 DNA reads TGCGCCAGCAGCTCGAGACTAGCGGTTAGCACAGATACGCAGTATTTT.

The chain uses TRBV4-2 and TRBJ2-3; 15 bases line up with TRBD2. V lost 0 bases to trimming and J lost 2 bases; unmatched junction nucleotides: 3. Germline V gene sequence: CDR1 LGHNA, CDR2 YNFKEQ. The CDR3 contains 18 residues. CDR3 nucleotides: TGTGCCAGCAGCCAAGAGGGACTAGCGGGAGGTTCCACAGATACGCAGTATTTT. Translation: CASSQEGLAGGSTDTQYF.

The chain has TRBV30 and TRBJ2-1; TRBD1 matches at 11 bases. The CDR3 covers 14 residues. Germline V CDR1 and CDR2: GTSNPN, SVGIG (reference sequence). J gave up 7 bases and V 0 bases, and 2 bases lay outside the gene matches. CDR3 protein: CAWSVGTGGNEQFF. The DNA of the CDR3 is TGTGCCTGGAGTGTAGGGACAGGGGGGAATGAGCAGTTCTTC.